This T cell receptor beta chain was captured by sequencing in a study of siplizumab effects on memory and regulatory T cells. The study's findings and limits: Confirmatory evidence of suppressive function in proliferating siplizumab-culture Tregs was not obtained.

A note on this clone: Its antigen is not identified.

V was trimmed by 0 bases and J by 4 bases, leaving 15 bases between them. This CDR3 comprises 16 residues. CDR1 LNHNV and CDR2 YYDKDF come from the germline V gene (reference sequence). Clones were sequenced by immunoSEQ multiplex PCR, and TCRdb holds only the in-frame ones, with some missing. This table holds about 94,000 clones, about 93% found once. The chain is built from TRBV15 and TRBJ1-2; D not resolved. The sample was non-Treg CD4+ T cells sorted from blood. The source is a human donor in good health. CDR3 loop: CATSRDGSFPAYGYTF. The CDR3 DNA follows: TGTGCCACCAGCAGAGATGGCAGTTTCCCAGCCTATGGCTACACCTTC.